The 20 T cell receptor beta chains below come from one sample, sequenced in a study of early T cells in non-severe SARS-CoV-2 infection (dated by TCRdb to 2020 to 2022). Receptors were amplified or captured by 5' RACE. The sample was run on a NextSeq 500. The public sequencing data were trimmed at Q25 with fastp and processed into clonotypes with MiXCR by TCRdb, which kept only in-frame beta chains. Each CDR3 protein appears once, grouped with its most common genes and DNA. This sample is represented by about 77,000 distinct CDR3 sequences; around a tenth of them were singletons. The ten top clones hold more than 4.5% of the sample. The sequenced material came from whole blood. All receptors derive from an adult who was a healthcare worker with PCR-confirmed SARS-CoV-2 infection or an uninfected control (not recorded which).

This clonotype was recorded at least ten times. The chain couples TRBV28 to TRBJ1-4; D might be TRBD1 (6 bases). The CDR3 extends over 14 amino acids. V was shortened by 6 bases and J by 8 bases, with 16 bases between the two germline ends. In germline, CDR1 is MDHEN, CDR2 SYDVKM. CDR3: CASRPQGGREKLFF. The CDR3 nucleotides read TGTGCCAGCAGACCCCAAGGGGGGCGAGAAAAACTGTTTTTT.

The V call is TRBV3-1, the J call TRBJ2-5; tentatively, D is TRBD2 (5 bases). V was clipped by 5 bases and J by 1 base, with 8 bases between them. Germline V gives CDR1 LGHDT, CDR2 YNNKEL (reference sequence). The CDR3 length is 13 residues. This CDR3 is CASSAGLQETQYF. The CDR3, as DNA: TGTGCCAGCAGCGCCGGACTCCAAGAGACCCAGTACTTC.

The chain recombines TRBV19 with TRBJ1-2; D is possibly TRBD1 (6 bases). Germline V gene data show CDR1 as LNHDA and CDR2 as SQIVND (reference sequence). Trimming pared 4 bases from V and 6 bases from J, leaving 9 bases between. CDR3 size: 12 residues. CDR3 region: CASSRWTDGYTF. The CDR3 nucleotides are TGTGCCAGTAGTAGATGGACAGATGGCTACACCTTC.

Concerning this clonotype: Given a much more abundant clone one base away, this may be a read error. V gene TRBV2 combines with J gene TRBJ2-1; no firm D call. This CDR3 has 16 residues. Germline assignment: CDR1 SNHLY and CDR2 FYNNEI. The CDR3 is CSSSEYSSNTYNEQFF. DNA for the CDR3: TGTTCCAGCAGTGAATACAGCTCGAACACCTACAATGAGCAGTTCTTC.

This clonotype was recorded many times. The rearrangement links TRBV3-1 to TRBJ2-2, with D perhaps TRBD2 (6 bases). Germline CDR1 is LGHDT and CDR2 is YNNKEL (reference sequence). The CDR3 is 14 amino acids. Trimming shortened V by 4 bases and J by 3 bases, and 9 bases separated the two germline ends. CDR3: CASSPGVYTGELFF. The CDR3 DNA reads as TGTGCCAGCAGCCCGGGGGTCTACACCGGGGAGCTGTTTTTT.

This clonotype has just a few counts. Written as DNA, the CDR3 is TGTGCCAGCAGCCGAGGGGCGGAGGAGGAGACCCAGTACTTC. This translates into CASSRGAEEETQYF. The chain couples TRBV21-1 to TRBJ2-5; no DNA check was done on the table's D call, TRBD1. TRBV21-1 is described as a pseudogene. The CDR3 is made up of 14 amino acids.

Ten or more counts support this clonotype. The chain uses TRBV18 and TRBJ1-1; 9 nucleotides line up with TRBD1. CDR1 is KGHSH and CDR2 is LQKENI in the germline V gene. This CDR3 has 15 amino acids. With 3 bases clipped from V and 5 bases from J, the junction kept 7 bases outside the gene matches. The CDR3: CASSPAQGAGTEAFF. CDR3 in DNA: TGTGCCAGCTCACCGGCACAGGGGGCTGGTACTGAAGCTTTCTTT. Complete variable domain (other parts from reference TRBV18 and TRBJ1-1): NAGVMQNPRHLVRRRGQEARLRCSPMKGHSHVYWYRQLPEEGLKFMVYLQKENIIDESGMPKERFSAEFPKEGPSILRIQQVVRGDSAAYFCASSPAQGAGTEAFFGQGTRLTVV.

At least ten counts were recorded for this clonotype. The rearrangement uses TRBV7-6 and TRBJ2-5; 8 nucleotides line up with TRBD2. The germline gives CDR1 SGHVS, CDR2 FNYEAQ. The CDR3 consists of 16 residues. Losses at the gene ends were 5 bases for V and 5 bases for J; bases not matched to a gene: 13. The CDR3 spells CASSALPRLATETQYF. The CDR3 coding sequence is TGTGCCAGCAGCGCACTTCCGAGACTAGCGACGGAGACCCAGTACTTC.

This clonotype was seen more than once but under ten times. As DNA, the CDR3 is TGTGCCAGCAGTTACGGCGGGAGGGGGGGTTACGAGCAGTACTTC. This translates into CASSYGGRGGYEQYF. V and J are TRBV27 and TRBJ2-7; TRBD2 matches 9 bases. The CDR3 runs 15 residues. The germline gives CDR1 MNHEY, CDR2 SMNVEV (reference sequence). The ends lost 4 bases at V and 4 bases at J; junction bases unmatched: 8.

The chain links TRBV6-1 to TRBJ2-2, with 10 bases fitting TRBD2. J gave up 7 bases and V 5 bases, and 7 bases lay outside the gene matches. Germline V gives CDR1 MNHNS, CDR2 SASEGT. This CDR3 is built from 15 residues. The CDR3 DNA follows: TGTGCCAGCAGTCCCCTAGCGGGAGTAGTCGGGGAGCTGTTTTTT. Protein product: CASSPLAGVVGELFF.

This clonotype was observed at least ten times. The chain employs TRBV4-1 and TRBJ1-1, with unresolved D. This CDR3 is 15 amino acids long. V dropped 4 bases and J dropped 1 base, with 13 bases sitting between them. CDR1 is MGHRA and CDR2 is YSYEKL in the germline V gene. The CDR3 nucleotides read TGCGCCAGCAGCCCTAATCTGGGTCGGAACACTGAAGCTTTCTTT. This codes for CASSPNLGRNTEAFF.

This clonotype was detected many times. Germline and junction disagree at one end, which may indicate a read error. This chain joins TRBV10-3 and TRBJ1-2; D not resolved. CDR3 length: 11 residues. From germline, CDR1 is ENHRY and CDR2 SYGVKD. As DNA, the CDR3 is TGTGCCACCAGTGAAGCGAGTGGCTACACCTTC. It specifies CATSEASGYTF.

CDR3 sequence (DNA): TGTGCCAGCACCCCGGACAGGGACCACACCAAAAACATTCAGTACTTC. It is translated as CASTPDRDHTKNIQYF. The rearrangement links TRBV28 to TRBJ2-4, with 8 positions matching TRBD1. CDR1 is MDHEN, CDR2 SYDVKM, per germline. The length of the CDR3 is 16 residues. With V trimmed by 7 bases and J by 2 bases, 10 bases remained unmatched. The complete variable domain, with remaining parts taken from reference TRBV28 and TRBJ2-4, reads DVKVTQSSRYLVKRTGEKVFLECVQDMDHENMFWYRQDPGLGLRLIYFSYDVKMKEKGDIPEGYSVSREKKERFSLILESASTNQTSMYLCASTPDRDHTKNIQYFGAGTRLSVL.

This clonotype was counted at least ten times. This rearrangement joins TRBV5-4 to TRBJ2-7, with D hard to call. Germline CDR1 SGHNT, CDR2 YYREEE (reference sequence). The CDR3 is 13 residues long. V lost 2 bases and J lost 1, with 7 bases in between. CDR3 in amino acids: CASSLMGSYEQYF. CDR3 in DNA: TGTGCCAGCAGCTTAATGGGGTCCTACGAGCAGTACTTC.

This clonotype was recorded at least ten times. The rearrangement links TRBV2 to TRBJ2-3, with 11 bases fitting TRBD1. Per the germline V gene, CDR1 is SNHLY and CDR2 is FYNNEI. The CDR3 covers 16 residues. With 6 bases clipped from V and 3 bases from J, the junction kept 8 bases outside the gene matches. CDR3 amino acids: CASSPRTGGSTDTQYF. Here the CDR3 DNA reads TGTGCCAGCAGCCCGAGGACAGGGGGCTCGACAGATACGCAGTATTTT.

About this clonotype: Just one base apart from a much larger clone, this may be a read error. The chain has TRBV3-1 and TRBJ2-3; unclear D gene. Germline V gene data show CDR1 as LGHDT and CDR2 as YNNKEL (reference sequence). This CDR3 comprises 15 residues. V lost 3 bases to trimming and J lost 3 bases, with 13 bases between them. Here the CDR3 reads CASSQELHGTDTQYF. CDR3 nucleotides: TGTGCCAGCAGCCAGGAACTTCATGGAACAGATACGCAGTATTTT.

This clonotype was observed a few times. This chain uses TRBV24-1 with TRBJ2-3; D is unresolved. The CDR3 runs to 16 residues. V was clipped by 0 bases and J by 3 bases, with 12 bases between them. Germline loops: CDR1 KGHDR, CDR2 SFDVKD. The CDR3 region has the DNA TGTGCCACCAGTGATTTGAAGAATTGGATGACAGATACGCAGTATTTT. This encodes CATSDLKNWMTDTQYF.

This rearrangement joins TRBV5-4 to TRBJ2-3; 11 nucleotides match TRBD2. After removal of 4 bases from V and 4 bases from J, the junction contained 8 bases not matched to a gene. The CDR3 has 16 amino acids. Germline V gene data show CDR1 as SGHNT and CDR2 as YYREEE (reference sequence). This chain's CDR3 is CASSGGTSGYSDTQYF. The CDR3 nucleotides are TGTGCCAGCAGCGGTGGGACTAGCGGTTATTCAGATACGCAGTATTTT.

Here the CDR3 reads CASSGDGRRIYGYTF. CDR3 nucleotide sequence: TGTGCCAGCAGCGGGGACGGACGGAGGATCTATGGCTACACCTTC. This chain links TRBV28 with TRBJ1-2; D might be TRBD1 (5 bases). In germline, CDR1 is MDHEN, CDR2 SYDVKM. V lost 6 bases to trimming and J lost 4 bases, with 18 bases between them. The CDR3 has 15 amino acids.

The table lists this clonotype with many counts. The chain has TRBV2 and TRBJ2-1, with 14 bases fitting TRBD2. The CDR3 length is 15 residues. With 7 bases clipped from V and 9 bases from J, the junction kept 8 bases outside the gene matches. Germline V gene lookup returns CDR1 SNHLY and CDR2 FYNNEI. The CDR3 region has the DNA TGTGCCAGCAACGCCGGACTAGCGGGAGGAACTGAGCAGTTCTTC. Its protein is CASNAGLAGGTEQFF. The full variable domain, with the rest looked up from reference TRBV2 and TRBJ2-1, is EPEVTQTPSHQVTQMGQEVILRCVPISNHLYFYWYRQILGQKVEFLVSFYNNEISEKSEIFDDQFSVERPDGSNFTLKIRSTKLEDSAMYFCASNAGLAGGTEQFFGPGTRLTVL.